The 6 T cell receptor beta chains in this list originate from one sample, sequenced in a study of T cell responses to AZD1222 COVID-19 vaccine. Using immunoSEQ multiplex PCR, the repertoire was profiled, and TCRdb retains in-frame clones only, with some absent. The sample records under 140,000 clones, 65% to 85% being singletons. The sample was peripheral blood, taken on day 0 of AZD1222 vaccination. The receptors shown here come from an adult in good health.

This clone was counted once. The chain joins TRBV12-3 or TRBV12-4 to TRBJ1-2, with unresolved D. V was shortened by 5 bases and J by 4 bases, with 8 bases between the two germline ends. The CDR3 totals 12 residues. This CDR3 is CASSPTTYGYTF. In nucleotides, the CDR3 is TGTGCCAGCAGTCCTACGACCTATGGCTACACCTTC.

CDR3: CASSPVTGTANYGYTF. As DNA, the CDR3 is TGTGCCAGCTCACCGGTAACCGGGACAGCTAACTATGGCTACACCTTC. The chain joins TRBV18 to TRBJ1-2; 7 nucleotides match TRBD1. The V segment lost 3 bases and the J segment 0 bases; nucleotides outside the gene matches: 7. This CDR3 has 16 amino acids. Looked up from germline, CDR1 is KGHSH and CDR2 is LQKENI. Full variable domain (outside the CDR3, taken from reference TRBV18 and TRBJ1-2): NAGVMQNPRHLVRRRGQEARLRCSPMKGHSHVYWYRQLPEEGLKFMVYLQKENIIDESGMPKERFSAEFPKEGPSILRIQQVVRGDSAAYFCASSPVTGTANYGYTFGSGTRLTVV.

The chain carries TRBV2 and TRBJ2-5; D not certain. Per the germline V gene, CDR1 is SNHLY and CDR2 is FYNNEI. This CDR3 has 14 residues. The V and J ends lost 8 bases and 0 bases respectively, with 13 bases between them. The CDR3 DNA follows: TGTGCCAGCCCCTCCGCCTACCACCAAGAGACCCAGTACTTC. Translated: CASPSAYHQETQYF.

The V and J genes are TRBV7-8 and TRBJ2-7; no clear D. The CDR3 sequence is 11 residues long. Germline V gives CDR1 SGHVS, CDR2 FQNEAQ. Deletions cut 5 bases from V and 7 bases from J, with 9 bases between. This chain's CDR3 is CASSPAREQYF. For the CDR3, the DNA is TGTGCCAGCAGCCCCGCTAGGGAGCAGTACTTC.

V usage is TRBV19 and J usage is TRBJ1-3; D not resolved. Between the trimmed V and J ends, which lost 3 bases and 1 base, there was a span of 25 bases. This CDR3 contains 20 residues. Per germline, CDR1 LNHDA and CDR2 SQIVND (reference sequence). Here the CDR3 DNA reads TGTGCCAGTAGTATCGGCCGTTTATTAATAGCCCCGTTGTCTGGAAACACCATATATTTT. It yields the protein CASSIGRLLIAPLSGNTIYF. The variable domain in full, with the rest retrieved from reference TRBV19 and TRBJ1-3, is DGGITQSPKYLFRKEGQNVTLSCEQNLNHDAMYWYRQDPGQGLRLIYYSQIVNDFQKGDIAEGYSVSREKKESFPLTVTSAQKNPTAFYLCASSIGRLLIAPLSGNTIYFGEGSWLTVV.

The CDR3 is CASSKDSWGTEAFF. Here the CDR3 DNA reads TGTGCCAGCTCCAAGGACAGCTGGGGCACTGAAGCTTTCTTT. The chain combines TRBV18 with TRBJ1-1; D is perhaps TRBD1 (6 bases). CDR3 length equals 14 residues. Germline lookup yields CDR1 KGHSH and CDR2 LQKENI. Trimming took 6 bases from V and 4 from J, leaving 15 bases between them.